This T cell receptor (beta chain) was captured in a study of blood T cell repertoires in COVID-19. About the study: The study drew acute and convalescent COVID-19 samples from the United States, Italy and Spain. The analysed material was cDNA or gDNA that came from T cells, B-cell-depleted T cells, or PBMCs.

As processed by the authors: The assay estimated nucleated cells by amplifying reference gene primers. Produced via immunoSEQ multiplex PCR; TCRdb's table is partial and in-frame only. That table furnishes V, J and clone size, whereas the DNA furnished D and trimming. The sample records 140,000 to 150,000 clones, over 80% being singletons. The length of the CDR3 is 15 residues. Losses at the gene ends were 5 bases for V and 1 base for J; bases not matched to a gene: 7. Germline values: CDR1 SGHTA, CDR2 FQGNSA. The V and J genes are TRBV7-2 and TRBJ2-7, with 8 bases matching TRBD1. The TCR originated in a woman between 50 and 59 years old with acute or convalescent COVID-19. The sample consisted of peripheral blood. In nucleotides, the CDR3 is TGTGCCAGCAGCGTTGACAGGGGTCCTTCCTACGAGCAGTACTTC. Translation gives CASSVDRGPSYEQYF.